Listed here are 15 T cell receptor beta chains from one sample, sequenced in a study of T-cell reconstitution after alpha-beta-depleted transplantation in children. Library preparation (for TCRbeta) was performed with unique molecular identifiers. TCRdb processed the PCR reads anew with MiXCR; each CDR3 protein has one entry. The data show 75,000 to 90,000 distinct CDR3 sequences, 11% to 15% seen once. This specimen was PBMCs, mostly from graft donor cells, taken 180 days after TCRalphabeta/CD19-depleted stem cell transplant. The receptor set was obtained from a male patient aged 2 to 9 who had a stem cell transplant for acute lymphoblastic leukemia, so the T cells may come from the graft donor.

This clonotype was seen ten or more times. The chain uses TRBV5-1 and TRBJ2-7; 10 bases match TRBD1. Germline V CDR1 and CDR2: SGHRS, YFSETQ. CDR3 length: 20 amino acids. Germline trimming cut 3 bases from V and 5 bases from J; bases unmatched to any gene: 23. The CDR3 DNA reads as TGCGCCAGCAGCTACCTCGACCGGGACAGGGGTTTCCGTGCCTACGACGAGCAGTACTTC. This translates into CASSYLDRDRGFRAYDEQYF.

This chain uses TRBV5-1 with TRBJ1-2; 8 bases agree with TRBD1. The V gene's germline CDR1 is SGHRS and CDR2 YFSETQ. The junction had 8 bases not matched to a gene; V was cut back by 5 bases and J by 5 bases. This CDR3 region has 14 residues. This CDR3 is CASRWTGRGYGYTF. The CDR3 nucleotides are TGCGCCAGCAGGTGGACAGGGAGGGGGTATGGCTACACCTTC.

The chain joins TRBV6-2 or TRBV6-3 to TRBJ2-7, with 8 positions matching TRBD2. V shed 3 bases and J 2 bases; nucleotides not matched to a gene: 21. Looked up from germline, CDR1 is MNHEY and CDR2 is SVGEGT. This CDR3 comprises 20 residues. The CDR3 nucleotides read TGTGCCAGCAGTTATCGGCGAAAGCGGGAGACTGTAGAGGGGCCCTACGAGCAGTACTTC. This sequence encodes CASSYRRKRETVEGPYEQYF.

In this sample, this clonotype turned up many times. The chain couples TRBV6-5 to TRBJ2-4; 7 nucleotides line up with TRBD1. V shed 5 bases and J 1 base; nucleotides not matched to a gene: 8. CDR3 length: 16 residues. The germline V gene encodes CDR1 MNHEY and CDR2 SVGAGI. CDR3 nucleotide sequence: TGTGCCAGCAGTCCGACAGGGTATCAGGCCAAAAACATTCAGTACTTC. Amino acids: CASSPTGYQAKNIQYF.

In its sample, this clonotype was seen many times. The chain couples TRBV12-3 or TRBV12-4 to TRBJ2-1; D possibly corresponds to TRBD1 (5 bases). This CDR3 region has 15 residues. Trimming stripped 5 bases from V and 9 bases from J, with 20 bases between. CDR3 nucleotide sequence: TGTGCCAGCAGTCTCATTTTCCAATACAGGTCTGAGCAGTTCTTC. Protein: CASSLIFQYRSEQFF.

The rearrangement links TRBV28 to TRBJ2-6; 9 bases are a match to TRBD1. The CDR3 loop spans 15 amino acids. CDR1 and CDR2 from the germline V gene are MDHEN and SYDVKM. V lost 4 bases to trimming and J lost 8 bases; unmatched junction nucleotides: 6. The chain's CDR3 is CASSSGQGRTNVLTF. The CDR3, as DNA: TGTGCCAGCAGTTCCGGACAGGGGAGGACCAACGTCCTGACTTTC.

The chain combines TRBV7-2 with TRBJ1-1, with D perhaps matching TRBD1 (5 bases). Trimming removed 0 bases at V and 10 bases at J, with 9 bases between. The CDR3 contains 12 residues. In germline, CDR1 is SGHTA, CDR2 FQGNSA. The CDR3 DNA is TGTGCCAGCAGCTTAGCTTATGGGGGAGCTTTCTTT. Residues: CASSLAYGGAFF. The variable domain in full, with the rest retrieved from reference TRBV7-2 and TRBJ1-1, is GAGVSQSPSNKVTEKGKDVELRCDPISGHTALYWYRQSLGQGLEFLIYFQGNSAPDKSGLPSDRFSAERTGGSVSTLTIQRTQQEDSAVYLCASSLAYGGAFFGQGTRLTVV.

This clonotype occurred a few times. The chain recombines TRBV27 with TRBJ2-2, with D perhaps matching TRBD2 (6 bases). V was pared by 7 bases and J by 4 bases, with 13 bases between. The length of the CDR3 is 14 residues. Germline V CDR1 and CDR2: MNHEY, SMNVEV (reference sequence). The CDR3 reads CASTAAGSTGELFF. As DNA, the CDR3 is TGTGCCAGCACTGCTGCCGGGAGCACCGGGGAGCTGTTTTTT.

This clonotype was seen more than once but under ten times. The V gene is TRBV9, the J gene TRBJ2-7; maybe TRBD1 (5 bases). This CDR3 is built from 14 residues. Germline CDR1 reads SGDLS; CDR2 reads YYNGEE. The ends were cut back, 3 bases at V and 0 bases at J, with 10 bases in the middle. Here the CDR3 reads CASSGRQSSYEQYF. The CDR3 DNA is TGTGCCAGCAGCGGACGACAGTCCTCCTACGAGCAGTACTTC.

The chain joins TRBV28 to TRBJ2-1; no clear D gene. Germline lookup yields CDR1 MDHEN and CDR2 SYDVKM. Trimming took 5 bases from V and 2 from J, leaving 10 bases between them. This CDR3 region has 14 residues. The CDR3, as DNA: TGTGCCAGCAGTCCTCTCGGCACCTACAATGAGCAGTTCTTC. It is translated as CASSPLGTYNEQFF.

This clonotype has more than one count but fewer than ten. CDR3 protein: CASSRSGAETQYF. The CDR3 DNA is TGTGCCAGCAGCCGCTCCGGAGCGGAGACCCAGTACTTC. The chain joins TRBV7-2 to TRBJ2-5; D call uncertain. Germline assignment: CDR1 SGHTA and CDR2 FQGNSA. Deletions cut 5 bases from V and 5 bases from J, with 12 bases between. The CDR3 sequence is 13 residues long.

The chain employs TRBV6-1 and TRBJ1-6, with 7 bases matching TRBD1. In germline, CDR1 is MNHNS, CDR2 SASEGT. Trimming took 4 bases from V and 7 from J; bases not matched to a gene: 4. The CDR3 runs 14 residues. The CDR3 coding sequence is TGTGCCAGCAGTGTCCGACAGGGAAATTCACCCCTCCACTTT. Translation gives CASSVRQGNSPLHF.

This chain links TRBV2 with TRBJ1-5; maybe TRBD1 (5 bases). Trimming removed 6 bases at V and 0 bases at J, with 15 bases between. Germline V lookup: CDR1 SNHLY, CDR2 FYNNEI. The CDR3 is made up of 16 amino acids. CDR3 sequence (DNA): TGTGCCAGCAGGGGTCGTCGGGGCCTTAGCAATCAGCCCCAGCATTTT. Its translation: CASRGRRGLSNQPQHF. The full variable domain, its missing parts supplied by reference TRBV2 and TRBJ1-5, is EPEVTQTPSHQVTQMGQEVILRCVPISNHLYFYWYRQILGQKVEFLVSFYNNEISEKSEIFDDQFSVERPDGSNFTLKIRSTKLEDSAMYFCASRGRRGLSNQPQHFGDGTRLSIL.

This clonotype was counted between two and nine times. The chain employs TRBV27 and TRBJ1-6; D may be TRBD1 (6 bases). Germline V lookup: CDR1 MNHEY, CDR2 SMNVEV (reference sequence). V lost 6 bases and J lost 9, with 21 bases in between. This CDR3 has 16 amino acids. The DNA for the CDR3 is TGTGCCAGCAGAAAGCCGGGGGCCCGCCCGGGTTCACCCCTCCACTTT. It translates to CASRKPGARPGSPLHF.

The chain employs TRBV7-2 and TRBJ2-7, with D possibly called TRBD1 or TRBD2 (5 bases each). This CDR3 region has 17 residues. Between the trimmed V and J ends, which lost 7 bases and 2 bases, there was a span of 24 bases. The germline V gene has CDR1 SGHTA and CDR2 FQGNSA. CDR3 protein: CASNNAPGRKFPYEQYF. In nucleotides, the CDR3 is TGTGCCAGCAATAACGCGCCGGGACGGAAATTCCCCTACGAGCAGTACTTC.